This T cell receptor beta chain was sequenced during a study of blood T cell repertoires in COVID-19. In the study overall: Collection of acute and convalescent COVID-19 samples took place in the United States, Italy and Spain. PBMCs, B-cell-depleted T cells, or T cells were the source of the cDNA or gDNA that made up the material.

In the original analysis: How many nucleated cells were present was estimated from reference gene primer amplification. The assay was immunoSEQ multiplex PCR, and TCRdb's table has in-frame clones only and misses some. That table supplies the V and J calls and clone size; D and trimming were determined from the DNA. The sample records 35,000 to 55,000 clones, around 90% being singletons. Germline values: CDR1 SGHAT, CDR2 FQNNGV. CDR3 length equals 16 residues. J was trimmed by 0 bases and V by 6 bases; bases with no gene match: 7. The chain links TRBV11-2 to TRBJ1-2, with 10 bases identical to TRBD1. The clonotype comes from a man between 65 and 80 years old with active COVID-19. Sequenced sample: peripheral blood. DNA for the CDR3: TGTGCCAGCAGGGGACAGGGGTTAGGAACTAACTATGGCTACACCTTC. Protein product: CASRGQGLGTNYGYTF. Full variable domain (remainder filled in from reference TRBV11-2 and TRBJ1-2): EAGVAQSPRYKIIEKRQSVAFWCNPISGHATLYWYQQILGQGPKLLIQFQNNGVVDDSQLPKDRFSAERLKGVDSTLKIQPAKLEDSAVYLCASRGQGLGTNYGYTFGSGTRLTVV.